These T cell receptor beta chains were read from a single sample in a study of blood T cell repertoires in COVID-19. Assay used: immunoSEQ multiplex PCR; TCRdb lists only in-frame clones, some missing. The table lists 140,000 to 150,000 clones, roughly 82% of them singletons, with roughly 10% in the top ten. Sequencing was carried out using peripheral blood. Receptors originate from a man between 60 and 70 years old with active or convalescent COVID-19. Both conserved end residues are part of each CDR3. The order of the fields is V gene, J gene, CDR3 protein.

v_gene: TRBV5-1
j_gene: TRBJ2-1
CDR3aa: CASSTTQGSYNEQFF

v_gene: TRBV5-6
j_gene: TRBJ2-3
CDR3aa: CASSGGLANTDTQYF

v_gene: TRBV25-1
j_gene: TRBJ1-5
CDR3aa: CASSETGTGGPQPQHF

v_gene: TRBV27
j_gene: TRBJ2-1
CDR3aa: CASSLSGSSYNEQFF

v_gene: TRBV7-2
j_gene: TRBJ1-2
CDR3aa: CASRTGTGYGYTF

v_gene: TRBV7-2
j_gene: TRBJ2-1
CDR3aa: CASSLVGLNNEQFF

v_gene: TRBV2
j_gene: TRBJ2-2
CDR3aa: CASKTPSNTGELFF

v_gene: TRBV20-1
j_gene: TRBJ2-1
CDR3aa: CSASTRLAGNEQFF

v_gene: TRBV7-2
j_gene: TRBJ2-3
CDR3aa: CASSLTSGRDTQYF

v_gene: TRBV19
j_gene: TRBJ2-1
CDR3aa: CASTRTSGPLSYNEQFF

v_gene: TRBV2
j_gene: TRBJ2-1
CDR3aa: CASSPLNEQFF

v_gene: TRBV2
j_gene: TRBJ2-1
CDR3aa: CASNEPDSVAEQFF

v_gene: TRBV19
j_gene: TRBJ1-4
CDR3aa: CASSWRGTNEKLFF

v_gene: TRBV3-1/TRBV3-2
j_gene: TRBJ1-1
CDR3aa: CASSPGWGQQEAFF

v_gene: TRBV19
j_gene: TRBJ2-2
CDR3aa: CASRDRGTGELFF

v_gene: TRBV7-2
j_gene: TRBJ2-1
CDR3aa: CASSSGQNNHNEQFF

v_gene: TRBV28
j_gene: TRBJ1-1
CDR3aa: CASSLGGAGDTEAFF

v_gene: TRBV10-1
j_gene: TRBJ1-1
CDR3aa: CASSESLGPTTEAFF

v_gene: TRBV24-1
j_gene: TRBJ1-1
CDR3aa: CATSKQGQSTEAFF

v_gene: TRBV3-1/TRBV3-2
j_gene: TRBJ2-7
CDR3aa: CASSQDVRLTYEQYF

v_gene: TRBV6-2/TRBV6-3
j_gene: TRBJ1-2
CDR3aa: CASSYDRGYGYTF

v_gene: TRBV7-2
j_gene: TRBJ2-1
CDR3aa: CASSPRVENFYNEQFF

v_gene: TRBV20-1
j_gene: TRBJ2-5
CDR3aa: CSASTWEGYQETQYF

v_gene: TRBV19
j_gene: TRBJ1-6
CDR3aa: CASSMSGGYNSPLHF

v_gene: TRBV6-2/TRBV6-3
j_gene: TRBJ2-3
CDR3aa: CASSYGLKQQYF

v_gene: TRBV24-1
j_gene: TRBJ1-5
CDR3aa: CATSESAGTGNQPQHF

v_gene: TRBV27
j_gene: TRBJ1-4
CDR3aa: CASSLIGDYLSGEKLFF

v_gene: TRBV11-2
j_gene: TRBJ1-4
CDR3aa: CASSVGEGRTEKLFF

v_gene: TRBV18
j_gene: TRBJ1-5
CDR3aa: CASSPYGTGNNQPQHF

v_gene: TRBV19
j_gene: TRBJ1-6
CDR3aa: CASNRGGNNSPLHF

v_gene: TRBV9
j_gene: TRBJ2-3
CDR3aa: CASSWGLADTDTQYF

v_gene: TRBV27
j_gene: TRBJ1-4
CDR3aa: CASSLGATNEKLFF

v_gene: TRBV5-1
j_gene: TRBJ2-1
CDR3aa: CASSYRNNEQFF

v_gene: TRBV7-2
j_gene: TRBJ1-2
CDR3aa: CASSLARRSSYGYTF

v_gene: TRBV20-1
j_gene: TRBJ1-2
CDR3aa: CSARTYHGYTF

v_gene: TRBV15
j_gene: TRBJ1-1
CDR3aa: CATSRGRGWDTEAFF

v_gene: TRBV5-1
j_gene: TRBJ2-1
CDR3aa: CASSWTSGTSYNEQFF

v_gene: TRBV6-2/TRBV6-3
j_gene: TRBJ1-1
CDR3aa: CASSPTPGLTEAFF

v_gene: TRBV3-1/TRBV3-2
j_gene: TRBJ1-6
CDR3aa: CASSQDLTDYNSPLHF

v_gene: TRBV30
j_gene: TRBJ2-4
CDR3aa: CAWSEPDRGRSAKNIQYF

v_gene: TRBV6-6
j_gene: TRBJ2-1
CDR3aa: CASSLITRASGNNEQFF

v_gene: TRBV5-1
j_gene: TRBJ1-4
CDR3aa: CASSPGQGAYTNEKLFF

v_gene: TRBV29-1
j_gene: TRBJ2-7
CDR3aa: CSVAGTGKTYAQYF

v_gene: TRBV14
j_gene: TRBJ2-1
CDR3aa: CASSRMKGVSYNEQFF

v_gene: TRBV5-5
j_gene: TRBJ2-7
CDR3aa: CASSFSGGVGYEQYF

v_gene: TRBV30
j_gene: TRBJ1-3
CDR3aa: CAWSVRFGSGRMSSGNTIYF

v_gene: TRBV19
j_gene: TRBJ2-3
CDR3aa: CASSCPGSCF

v_gene: TRBV30
j_gene: TRBJ2-4
CDR3aa: CAWEGGFQNIQYF

v_gene: TRBV6-5
j_gene: TRBJ2-2
CDR3aa: CASRKLAGDTGELFF

v_gene: TRBV5-1
j_gene: TRBJ1-1
CDR3aa: CASSPDRGTEAFF

v_gene: TRBV9
j_gene: TRBJ1-1
CDR3aa: CASTRDRDTEAFF

v_gene: TRBV29-1
j_gene: TRBJ2-1
CDR3aa: CSVGLAGNEQFF

v_gene: TRBV12-3/TRBV12-4
j_gene: TRBJ1-1
CDR3aa: CASRSVRNTEAFF

v_gene: TRBV7-9
j_gene: TRBJ1-5
CDR3aa: CASSWTGAQPQHF

v_gene: TRBV6-5
j_gene: TRBJ1-5
CDR3aa: CLTGVDQPQHF

v_gene: TRBV7-2
j_gene: TRBJ1-5
CDR3aa: CASSLALTGASNQPQHF